This TCR beta chain is drawn from a study of blood T cell repertoires in COVID-19. Looking at the study overall: PBMCs, B-cell-depleted T cells, or T cells provided the cDNA or gDNA that made up the material.

Deletions cut 0 bases from V and 2 bases from J, with 8 bases between. Germline V lookup: CDR1 ENHRY, CDR2 SYGVKD. The CDR3 runs to 16 residues. Assay used: immunoSEQ multiplex PCR; TCRdb lists only in-frame clones, some missing. The profile shows 300,000 or so clones, over 75% of them singletons. Assignment of participants to cohorts was predicated upon participant-reported clinical history. Either two negative PCRs, clearance, or symptom resolution qualified Cohort 3 donors as recovered. V gene TRBV10-3 combines with J gene TRBJ1-6, with D uncertain. The receptor comes from a woman under 40 who had recovered from COVID-19. The specimen sequenced was PBMCs or T cells enriched from blood (not recorded which). The CDR3 DNA is TGTGCCATCAGTGAGTCGGCCGGGACCTATAATTCACCCCTCCACTTT. Its translation: CAISESAGTYNSPLHF.